The present entry profiles one T cell receptor (beta chain) with its context. The sample comes from a study of blood T cell repertoires in COVID-19. At the level of the study: Acute-phase and convalescent COVID-19 samples originated in the United States, Italy and Spain.

Grouping used clinical history reported by participants in a survey and questionnaire. Either two negative PCRs, clearance, or symptom resolution qualified Cohort 3 donors as recovered. Assay: immunoSEQ multiplex PCR; the TCRdb copy retains only in-frame clones and omits some. The sample yields hundreds of thousands of clones, under 90% seen once. Input material: PBMCs or T cells enriched from blood (not recorded which). The source is a man younger than 40 who had recovered from COVID-19.

The CDR3 coding sequence is TGTGCCTGGCGCGGGGTGGGTAGCAATCAGCCCCAGCATTTT. Protein product: CAWRGVGSNQPQHF. The rearrangement uses TRBV30 and TRBJ1-5; D remains unclear. CDR3 length: 14 residues. CDR1 and CDR2 from the germline V gene are GTSNPN and SVGIG (reference sequence). The V and J ends lost 5 bases and 0 bases respectively, with 11 bases between them.